This T cell receptor beta chain was retrieved from a study of T cell responses to AZD1222 COVID-19 vaccine. Whole-study findings and limits: Regions 160-218 and 743-854 dominated among vaccine-associated CD4 TCRs spanning spike. Receipt of two AZD1222 doses was followed by a rise in Spike-specific TCR breadth and depth.

With regard to this clone: Its antigen is currently unknown.

Here immunoSEQ multiplex PCR was the method, and the copy in TCRdb shows in-frame clones only, minus some. The sample comprises 95,000 to 150,000 clones, roughly nine tenths of which are singletons, and around 7.8% rests with the top ten. Trimming took off 4 bases at V and 5 bases at J, with 10 bases between the two ends. Germline V gives CDR1 KGHDR, CDR2 SFDVKD. This CDR3 comprises 13 residues. The starting material was peripheral blood, obtained on day 0 of AZD1222 vaccination. The sequence came from an adult in good health. The rearrangement uses TRBV24-1 and TRBJ2-5; the D is unclear. The CDR3 DNA reads as TGTGCCACCAGTGACAGCACGGACGAGACCCAGTACTTC. Translated: CATSDSTDETQYF.